Presented here are 30 T cell receptor beta chains from one specimen sequenced in a study of OX40 agonist ivuxolimab in advanced cancers. The data were produced by immunoSEQ multiplex PCR, yet TCRdb's version contains in-frame clones alone and is incomplete. This sample carries 100,000 to 150,000 clones, approximately 90% of them seen once, and the ten largest clones take 0.7% to 0.85%. The sample here was CD4+ or CD8+ T cells sorted from blood, taken in a trial of the OX40 agonist ivuxolimab. These receptors were obtained from an adult with an advanced solid tumor such as melanoma, head and neck, liver or kidney cancer.

This chain connects TRBV7-8 to TRBJ1-1, with a weak D call TRBD1 (5 bases). The CDR3 is 13 residues long. From germline, CDR1 is SGHVS and CDR2 FQNEAQ. V was clipped by 6 bases and J by 0 bases, with 8 bases between them. The CDR3 here is CASSPTVNTEAFF. CDR3 nucleotide sequence: TGTGCCAGCAGTCCGACAGTGAACACTGAAGCTTTCTTT.

The V gene is TRBV6-4, the J gene TRBJ1-2, with 8 bases fitting TRBD1. Germline CDR1 and CDR2: MRHNA and SNTAGT. CDR3 length: 13 residues. With V trimmed by 7 bases and J by 8 bases, 9 bases remained unmatched. In DNA form, the CDR3 reads TGTGCCAGCACCTTTGACAGGGGTGGCGGCTACACCTTC. Its translation: CASTFDRGGGYTF.

This clone was observed once. The rearrangement uses TRBV7-2 and TRBJ2-7, with D perhaps matching TRBD1 or TRBD2 (5 bases each). V dropped 1 base and J dropped 6 bases, with 10 bases sitting between them. Germline CDR1 and CDR2: SGHTA and FQGNSA. This CDR3 contains 13 residues. The CDR3 loop reads CASSLGGAVEQYF. The CDR3 nucleotides read TGTGCCAGCAGCTTAGGAGGGGCGGTCGAGCAGTACTTC. Together with reference TRBV7-2 and TRBJ2-7, the CDR3 gives the full variable domain: GAGVSQSPSNKVTEKGKDVELRCDPISGHTALYWYRQSLGQGLEFLIYFQGNSAPDKSGLPSDRFSAERTGGSVSTLTIQRTQQEDSAVYLCASSLGGAVEQYFGPGTRLTVT.

This CDR3 reads CASSPLRDSGRVEQYF. DNA of the CDR3: TGTGCCAGCAGCCCCCTTCGGGATAGCGGGAGGGTCGAGCAGTACTTC. The V call is TRBV7-2, the J call TRBJ2-7, with 11 bases matching TRBD2. Germline V gene lookup returns CDR1 SGHTA and CDR2 FQGNSA. The CDR3 length is 16 residues. V trimming: 5 bases; J trimming: 6 bases; junction bases outside the gene matches: 12.

The V gene is TRBV28, the J gene TRBJ2-7; unclear D gene. Germline V gives CDR1 MDHEN, CDR2 SYDVKM. The CDR3 length is 14 residues. V lost 3 bases to trimming and J lost 7 bases, with 16 bases between them. CDR3 sequence: CASSFGLGGKEQYF. CDR3 sequence (DNA): TGTGCCAGCAGTTTCGGCCTCGGCGGTAAAGAGCAGTACTTC.

DNA for the CDR3: TGTGCCAGCAGTTCTAACAGACAGGGCCCCTACGAGCAGTACTTC. Its translation: CASSSNRQGPYEQYF. The rearrangement uses TRBV6-6 and TRBJ2-7; 7 nucleotides match TRBD1. CDR1 and CDR2 from the germline V gene are MNHNY and SVGAGI (reference sequence). The CDR3 length is 15 residues. V lost 4 bases to trimming and J lost 2 bases; unmatched junction nucleotides: 8.

The chain has TRBV10-1 and TRBJ1-5; D not certain. The CDR3 totals 12 residues. Germline lookup yields CDR1 WNHNN and CDR2 SYGVQD (reference sequence). The germline V and J ends were trimmed by 9 bases and 3 bases, with 9 bases remaining between them. CDR3 residues: CASGNPNQPQHF. The CDR3 DNA reads as TGCGCCAGTGGGAATCCCAATCAGCCCCAGCATTTT.

This chain uses TRBV6-4 with TRBJ1-4; no reliable D call. Germline V gene lookup returns CDR1 MRHNA and CDR2 SNTAGT. The CDR3 sequence is 14 residues long. The V and J ends lost 5 bases and 3 bases respectively, with 10 bases between them. CDR3 sequence: CASSPGSSNEKLFF. The CDR3 nucleotides are TGTGCCAGCAGTCCCGGGTCGTCTAATGAAAAACTGTTTTTT.

The chain carries TRBV28 and TRBJ2-7, with 11 bases aligning to TRBD2. CDR3 size: 15 residues. Germline assignment: CDR1 MDHEN and CDR2 SYDVKM. V lost 5 bases, J lost 0 bases, and 3 bases stayed unmatched. In DNA, the CDR3 is TGTGCCAGCAGTCCCACTAGCGGGAGCTCCTACGAGCAGTACTTC. It encodes CASSPTSGSSYEQYF. Based on the CDR3 plus reference TRBV28 and TRBJ2-7, the full variable domain is DVKVTQSSRYLVKRTGEKVFLECVQDMDHENMFWYRQDPGLGLRLIYFSYDVKMKEKGDIPEGYSVSREKKERFSLILESASTNQTSMYLCASSPTSGSSYEQYFGPGTRLTVT.

The V and J genes are TRBV21-1 and TRBJ2-2. TRBV21-1 is a documented pseudogene. The CDR3 has 14 amino acids. The CDR3 sequence: CASSNRQGRGELFF. The CDR3 coding sequence is TGTGCCAGCAGCAATCGGCAGGGACGCGGGGAGCTGTTTTTT.

This chain joins TRBV5-1 and TRBJ2-7; possible D gene TRBD1, 6 bases. The CDR3 has 15 residues. Germline CDR1 reads SGHRS; CDR2 reads YFSETQ. The germline V and J ends were trimmed by 3 bases and 2 bases, with 15 bases remaining between them. The CDR3 spells CASSSTGQNTYEQYF. For the CDR3, the DNA is TGCGCCAGCAGCTCAACGGGACAAAACACCTACGAGCAGTACTTC.

The chain combines TRBV25-1 with TRBJ1-1; 9 bases are shared with TRBD1. Germline CDR1 MGHDK, CDR2 SYGVNS. J was trimmed by 6 bases and V by 4 bases; bases with no gene match: 9. The CDR3 spans 15 residues. The CDR3 region is CASSVGTGGLAEAFF. The CDR3 coding sequence is TGTGCCAGCAGTGTGGGAACAGGGGGCTTGGCTGAAGCTTTCTTT. The variable domain in full, completed from reference TRBV25-1 and TRBJ1-1, reads EADIYQTPRYLVIGTGKKITLECSQTMGHDKMYWYQQDPGMELHLIHYSYGVNSTEKGDLSSESTVSRIRTEHFPLTLESARPSHTSQYLCASSVGTGGLAEAFFGQGTRLTVV.

This clone was counted between two and nine times. This chain links TRBV18 with TRBJ2-7; TRBD1 matches at 7 bases. There are 13 residues in the CDR3. The V segment lost 3 bases and the J segment 5 bases; nucleotides outside the gene matches: 4. The germline V gene encodes CDR1 KGHSH and CDR2 LQKENI. CDR3: CASSPRQGNEQYF. CDR3 in DNA: TGTGCCAGCTCACCTCGACAGGGAAACGAGCAGTACTTC.

The V call is TRBV6-1, the J call TRBJ1-2; 12 nucleotides agree with TRBD1. Trimming cost V 3 bases and J 2 bases; bases outside gene matches: 1. The germline V gene encodes CDR1 MNHNS and CDR2 SASEGT. CDR3 length: 15 residues. This chain's CDR3 is CASSEGTGGNYGYTF. In DNA, the CDR3 is TGTGCCAGCAGTGAGGGGACAGGGGGCAACTATGGCTACACCTTC.

This sequence joins TRBV30 and TRBJ1-1; perhaps TRBD1 as D (5 bases). V was shortened by 6 bases and J by 4 bases, with 15 bases between the two germline ends. Germline V lookup: CDR1 GTSNPN, CDR2 SVGIG (reference sequence). The CDR3 has 13 residues. CDR3 region: CACSGKVGTEAFF. For the CDR3, the DNA is TGTGCCTGTTCAGGGAAAGTGGGCACTGAAGCTTTCTTT.

The chain links TRBV6-5 to TRBJ1-4; 8 nucleotides line up with TRBD1. CDR1 and CDR2 from the germline V gene are MNHEY and SVGAGI. The CDR3 runs 14 residues. V shed 7 bases, J shed 4 bases, and the junction held 5 bases outside the gene matches. CDR3 region: CASTTGGLNEKLFF. In DNA form, the CDR3 reads TGTGCCAGCACTACAGGGGGGCTTAATGAAAAACTGTTTTTT.

This chain joins TRBV7-3 and TRBJ2-1, with TRBD1 matching 7 bases. The germline gives CDR1 SGHTA, CDR2 FQGTGA. CDR3 length equals 16 residues. J was trimmed by 0 bases and V by 5 bases; bases with no gene match: 7. The CDR3 DNA is TGTGCCAGCAGCGCACCCGGGGACAGCTCCTACAATGAGCAGTTCTTC. This sequence encodes CASSAPGDSSYNEQFF. Using reference TRBV7-3 and TRBJ2-1 for the parts outside the CDR3, the full variable domain is GAGVSQTPSNKVTEKGKYVELRCDPISGHTALYWYRQSLGQGPEFLIYFQGTGAADDSGLPNDRFFAVRPEGSVSTLKIQRTERGDSAVYLCASSAPGDSSYNEQFFGPGTRLTVL.

The chain joins TRBV9 to TRBJ2-4; TRBD2 is a possible D gene (6 bases). This CDR3 is 16 amino acids long. Per germline, CDR1 SGDLS and CDR2 YYNGEE. Trimming pared 0 bases from V and 9 bases from J, leaving 19 bases between. CDR3 nucleotide sequence: TGTGCCAGCAGCGTAGACCGGGGCCGGGGGTTAGGCATTCAGTACTTC. The encoded protein is CASSVDRGRGLGIQYF.

This clone was counted once. V is TRBV19 and J is TRBJ1-5; tentative D call: TRBD1 (6 bases). The CDR3 contains 15 residues. Germline CDR1 reads LNHDA; CDR2 reads SQIVND (reference sequence). V lost 6 bases, J lost 2 bases, and 14 bases lay in between. The DNA of the CDR3 is TGTGCCAGTAGAGATATGACAGGCGGCAATCAGCCCCAGCATTTT. It specifies CASRDMTGGNQPQHF.

The V and J genes are TRBV7-3 and TRBJ2-3, with a possible D match to TRBD2 (6 bases). V was pared by 5 bases and J by 5 bases, with 17 bases between. This CDR3 is 15 amino acids long. Germline V CDR1 and CDR2: SGHTA, FQGTGA. The CDR3 sequence is CASSRANREIDTQYF. Here the CDR3 DNA reads TGTGCCAGCAGCCGAGCTAATCGGGAGATAGATACGCAGTATTTT.

The chain links TRBV5-5 to TRBJ1-5; D call uncertain. CDR1 and CDR2 from the germline V gene are SGHKS and YYEKEE (reference sequence). The V end lost 1 base, the J end lost 7 bases, and 15 bases lay between the germline ends. This CDR3 is 15 amino acids long. The chain's CDR3 is CASSLLSAPGQPQHF. CDR3 bases: TGTGCCAGCAGCTTGTTATCGGCACCCGGCCAGCCCCAGCATTTT.

The chain carries TRBV6-5 and TRBJ1-2; weak D call: TRBD1 (5 bases). V lost 0 bases to trimming and J lost 6 bases, with 11 bases between them. Germline V CDR1 and CDR2: MNHEY, SVGAGI. This CDR3 is built from 14 residues. This CDR3 reads CASSYSSRVDGYTF. CDR3 DNA sequence: TGTGCCAGCAGTTACTCGAGCAGGGTAGATGGCTACACCTTC.

The rearrangement joins TRBV7-2 to TRBJ2-7; D unresolved. The CDR3 length is 14 residues. V was shortened by 3 bases and J by 4 bases, with 13 bases between the two germline ends. CDR1 SGHTA and CDR2 FQGNSA come from the germline V gene. Here the CDR3 reads CASSLPLSIYEQYF. DNA of the CDR3: TGTGCCAGCAGCTTGCCGCTTAGTATATACGAGCAGTACTTC.

The chain carries TRBV10-3 and TRBJ2-7, with 10 bases identical to TRBD1. After removal of 5 bases from V and 7 bases from J, the junction contained 5 bases not matched to a gene. Germline values: CDR1 ENHRY, CDR2 SYGVKD. The CDR3 spans 13 residues. This chain's CDR3 is CAISSGTGEEQYF. The CDR3 DNA reads TGTGCCATCAGTTCCGGGACAGGGGAGGAGCAGTACTTC.

The chain links TRBV9 to TRBJ2-1; perhaps TRBD2 as D (6 bases). The germline V gene encodes CDR1 SGDLS and CDR2 YYNGEE. Trimming stripped 0 bases from V and 3 bases from J, with 19 bases between. This CDR3 is 18 amino acids long. Written as DNA, the CDR3 is TGTGCCAGCAGCGTAGGTATTGGCGGGGAGACCTTCTACAATGAGCAGTTCTTC. The encoded protein is CASSVGIGGETFYNEQFF.

The V call is TRBV5-1, the J call TRBJ2-3; D may correspond to TRBD1 or TRBD2 (5 bases each). CDR3 size: 16 residues. V was shortened by 4 bases and J by 1 base, with 16 bases between the two germline ends. Per the germline V gene, CDR1 is SGHRS and CDR2 is YFSETQ. This CDR3 reads CASSRDGKSGTDTQYF. The CDR3 coding sequence is TGCGCCAGCAGCAGGGACGGGAAATCTGGCACAGATACGCAGTATTTT.

The chain combines TRBV28 with TRBJ1-4, with 9 bases lining up with TRBD1. The CDR3 loop spans 15 amino acids. The junction had 8 bases not matched to a gene; V was cut back by 5 bases and J by 7 bases. From germline, CDR1 is MDHEN and CDR2 SYDVKM. In DNA, the CDR3 is TGTGCCAGCAGTGACTCCGGGACAGGGAGTGAAAAACTGTTTTTT. It specifies CASSDSGTGSEKLFF. The whole variable domain, filled in from reference TRBV28 and TRBJ1-4, reads DVKVTQSSRYLVKRTGEKVFLECVQDMDHENMFWYRQDPGLGLRLIYFSYDVKMKEKGDIPEGYSVSREKKERFSLILESASTNQTSMYLCASSDSGTGSEKLFFGSGTQLSVL.

The chain carries TRBV29-1 and TRBJ2-1; D gene ambiguous. The germline gives CDR1 SQVTM, CDR2 ANQGSEA. The V end lost 2 bases, the J end lost 6 bases, and 11 bases lay between the germline ends. This CDR3 is 13 amino acids long. CDR3 region: CSVELQPGNEQFF. The CDR3 DNA reads TGCAGCGTTGAACTACAGCCGGGCAATGAGCAGTTCTTC.

V gene TRBV7-3 combines with J gene TRBJ2-1; a possible D gene is TRBD2 (5 bases). Trimming pared 3 bases from V and 4 bases from J, leaving 7 bases between. Germline values: CDR1 SGHTA, CDR2 FQGTGA. CDR3 size: 13 residues. CDR3 sequence reads: CASSFQRYNEQFF. The CDR3 coding sequence is TGTGCCAGCAGCTTCCAGCGGTACAATGAGCAGTTCTTC.

The rearrangement links TRBV7-9 to TRBJ1-3; D is perhaps TRBD1 (5 bases). The V end lost 4 bases, the J end lost 4 bases, and 14 bases lay between the germline ends. This CDR3 contains 15 residues. The germline V gene has CDR1 SEHNR and CDR2 FQNEAQ (reference sequence). The chain's CDR3 is CASSSWGFLGNTIYF. CDR3 coding DNA: TGTGCCAGCAGCTCCTGGGGGTTTTTAGGAAACACCATATATTTT.